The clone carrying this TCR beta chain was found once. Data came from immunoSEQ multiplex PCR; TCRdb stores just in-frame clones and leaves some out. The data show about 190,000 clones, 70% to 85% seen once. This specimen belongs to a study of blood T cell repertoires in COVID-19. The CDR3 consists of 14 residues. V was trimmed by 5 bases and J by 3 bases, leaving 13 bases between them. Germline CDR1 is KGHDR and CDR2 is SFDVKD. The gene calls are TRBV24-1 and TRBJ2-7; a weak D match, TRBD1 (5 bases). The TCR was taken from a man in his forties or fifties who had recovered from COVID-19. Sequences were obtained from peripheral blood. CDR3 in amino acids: CATSAPDSSYEQYF. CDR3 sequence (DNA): TGTGCCACCAGTGCTCCTGACAGTAGCTACGAGCAGTACTTC.